This T cell receptor (beta chain) was captured by sequencing in a study of T-cell reconstitution after alpha-beta-depleted transplantation in children. The CDR3 extends over 12 amino acids. CDR1 and CDR2 (germline): SQVTM, ANQGSEA. Trimming took 6 bases from V and 7 from J; bases not matched to a gene: 3. This clonotype was seen ten or more times. Preparation of the TCRbeta library used unique molecular identifiers. Each CDR3 protein is one row after TCRdb ran MiXCR on the PCR reads. Of hundreds of thousands of distinct CDR3 sequences listed, 16% were seen once; the top ten hold 1.1%. The receptor was isolated from a human donor who donated a stem cell graft to a child with acute myeloid leukemia. The rearrangement uses TRBV29-1 and TRBJ2-1, with 10 bases identical to TRBD1. The material sequenced was PBMCs from the stem cell graft donor, taken from the stem cell graft. The CDR3 loop reads CSVRQGANEQFF. The CDR3 nucleotides read TGCAGCGTGAGACAGGGGGCGAATGAGCAGTTCTTC.